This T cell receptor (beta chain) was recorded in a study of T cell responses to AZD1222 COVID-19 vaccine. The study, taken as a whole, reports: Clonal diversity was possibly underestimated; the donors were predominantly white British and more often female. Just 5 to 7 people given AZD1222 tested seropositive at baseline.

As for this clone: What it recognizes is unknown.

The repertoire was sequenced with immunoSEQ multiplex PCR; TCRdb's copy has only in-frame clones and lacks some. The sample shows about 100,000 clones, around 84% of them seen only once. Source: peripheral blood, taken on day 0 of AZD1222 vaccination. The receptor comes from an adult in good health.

CDR3 residues: CASSGTRAHEQYF. The CDR3 nucleotides are TGTGCCAGCAGCGGGACTAGGGCCCACGAGCAGTACTTC. This chain links TRBV6-2 or TRBV6-3 with TRBJ2-7, with 8 bases matching TRBD2. The germline CDR1 and CDR2 sequences are MNHEY and SVGEGT. The CDR3 sequence is 13 residues long. Trimming at V came to 6 bases and at J to 5 bases, leaving 6 bases not matched to a gene.